These T cell receptor beta chains were read from a single sample in a study of graft-versus-host responses after intestinal transplantation. TCRdb keeps only in-frame clones here, not all; method: immunoSEQ multiplex PCR. The sample has about 88,000 clones; roughly 89% are singletons. The antigens for these receptors are not known. The specimen was unstimulated CD4+ T cells sorted from spleen or lymph node cells, collected before intestinal transplant. These receptor sequences come from a human donor who received an intestinal transplant. Each CDR3 is given with its conserved first and last residue. Each record gives: D gene, clone size, V gene, J gene, CDR3 protein, CDR3 DNA. The D gene is left open where the match is weak. Some rows have no size entry. The others give once, few or many, or a class for an expanded clone.

TRBD1	NA	TRBV6-1	TRBJ2-7	CASSGRDRISGEQYF	TGTGCCAGCAGTGGCCGGGACAGGATCTCTGGTGAGCAGTACTTC
NA	NA	TRBV27	TRBJ2-2	CASSLSPGIRTGELFF	TGTGCCAGCAGTTTATCGCCAGGAATCCGCACCGGGGAGCTGTTTTTT
NA	NA	TRBV25-1	TRBJ2-3	CASSEWGKGLTDTQYF	TGTGCCAGCAGTGAATGGGGCAAGGGCCTCACAGATACGCAGTATTTT
TRBD1	NA	TRBV18	TRBJ1-4	CASSPPPGQTGAREKLFF	TGTGCCAGCTCACCCCCACCGGGACAGACAGGGGCGAGAGAAAAACTGTTTTTT
NA	NA	TRBV5-1	TRBJ2-3	CASSLQVFLTDTQYF	TGCGCCAGCAGCTTGCAGGTTTTTTTGACAGATACGCAGTATTTT
TRBD2	NA	TRBV4-1	TRBJ2-7	CASSQERTSGYEQYF	TGTGCCAGCAGCCAAGAAAGGACTAGCGGGTACGAGCAGTACTTC
NA	NA	TRBV6-5	TRBJ1-3	CASSYGGAGNTIYF	TGTGCCAGCAGTTACGGGGGGGCGGGAAACACCATATATTTT
TRBD1	NA	TRBV5-4	TRBJ2-2	CASSLWVAGGTGELFF	TGTGCCAGCAGCTTATGGGTGGCAGGGGGCACCGGGGAGCTGTTTTTT
TRBD1	NA	TRBV14	TRBJ1-2	CASSQEQGQGYGYTF	TGTGCCAGCAGCCAAGAACAGGGACAGGGGTATGGCTACACCTTC
NA	NA	TRBV7-2	TRBJ2-7	CASSLGRGSYEQYF	TGTGCCAGCAGCTTAGGGCGGGGCTCCTACGAGCAGTACTTC
TRBD2	NA	TRBV11-2	TRBJ2-7	CASSLGGPGGRSYEQYF	TGTGCCAGCAGCTTAGGAGGCCCGGGAGGGCGCTCCTACGAGCAGTACTTC
TRBD1	NA	TRBV25-1	TRBJ1-2	CASSLGTVYGYTF	TGTGCCAGCAGTCTCGGGACAGTCTATGGCTACACCTTC
NA	NA	TRBV7-7	TRBJ2-1	CASSLAGRGEQFF	TGTGCCAGCAGCTTAGCGGGACGAGGGGAGCAGTTCTTC
NA	once	TRBV4-2	TRBJ1-4	CASSPSGGETGEKLFF	TGTGCCAGCAGCCCCTCAGGAGGGGAGACGGGTGAAAAACTGTTTTTT
TRBD2	NA	TRBV6-5	TRBJ2-1	CASRILAGGKNEQFF	TGTGCCAGCAGGATTCTAGCGGGAGGTAAGAATGAGCAGTTCTTC
TRBD1	NA	TRBV28	TRBJ2-2	CASRTGENTGELFF	TGTGCCAGCCGGACAGGCGAGAACACCGGGGAGCTGTTTTTT
TRBD2	NA	TRBV5-1	TRBJ2-4	CASSLAVPGLAGGPSGKNIQYF	TGCGCCAGCAGCTTGGCCGTCCCGGGACTAGCGGGAGGGCCCTCGGGCAAAAACATTCAGTACTTC
NA	NA	TRBV5-1	TRBJ2-7	CASGILGTSRPNEQYF	TGCGCCAGCGGCATCCTTGGGACATCCCGACCCAACGAGCAGTACTTC
NA	NA	TRBV28	TRBJ1-5	CASSLFSGNQPQHF	TGTGCCAGCAGTTTATTTTCTGGCAATCAGCCCCAGCATTTT
NA	NA	TRBV7-8	TRBJ2-7	CASSLVAGTYEQYF	TGTGCCAGCAGCTTAGTCGCAGGAACCTACGAGCAGTACTTC
NA	once	TRBV4-1	TRBJ2-3	CASSQGEGLSTDTQYF	TGCGCCAGCAGCCAAGGGGAAGGACTCAGCACAGATACGCAGTATTTT
NA	NA	TRBV7-7	TRBJ2-2	CASSLGVNTGELFF	TGTGCCAGCAGCTTAGGGGTGAACACCGGGGAGCTGTTTTTT
NA	NA	TRBV6-1	TRBJ1-2	CASRGPNYGYTF	TGTGCCAGCAGGGGACCGAACTATGGCTACACCTTC
TRBD2	few	TRBV5-6	TRBJ2-1	CASSLGLAGYNEQFF	TGTGCCAGCAGCTTGGGACTAGCGGGCTACAATGAGCAGTTCTTC
TRBD1	NA	TRBV11-2	TRBJ2-2	CASSLDRGFAGELFF	TGTGCCAGCAGTCTGGACAGGGGCTTCGCCGGGGAGCTGTTTTTT
NA	NA	TRBV6-5	TRBJ2-3	CASEARVPDTQYF	TGTGCCAGCGAGGCCAGGGTGCCAGATACGCAGTATTTT
TRBD1	NA	TRBV5-4	TRBJ1-1	CASSSGGTGWMNTEAFF	TGTGCCAGCAGTTCGGGCGGGACAGGGTGGATGAACACTGAAGCTTTCTTT
NA	once	TRBV9	TRBJ2-3	CASSVGPTDTQYF	TGTGCCAGCAGCGTAGGGCCCACAGATACGCAGTATTTT
TRBD1	NA	TRBV28	TRBJ2-2	CASSLPRTGGDTGELFF	TGTGCCAGCAGTTTACCCCGGACAGGGGGCGACACCGGGGAGCTGTTTTTT
NA	NA	TRBV5-1	TRBJ2-1	CASSLSGARASYNEQFF	TGCGCCAGCAGCTTGTCAGGGGCCCGAGCCTCCTACAATGAGCAGTTCTTC
NA	NA	TRBV18	TRBJ1-2	CASSPPRGVFIGTYGYTF	TGTGCCAGCTCACCACCAAGAGGGGTCTTTATCGGGACATATGGCTACACCTTC